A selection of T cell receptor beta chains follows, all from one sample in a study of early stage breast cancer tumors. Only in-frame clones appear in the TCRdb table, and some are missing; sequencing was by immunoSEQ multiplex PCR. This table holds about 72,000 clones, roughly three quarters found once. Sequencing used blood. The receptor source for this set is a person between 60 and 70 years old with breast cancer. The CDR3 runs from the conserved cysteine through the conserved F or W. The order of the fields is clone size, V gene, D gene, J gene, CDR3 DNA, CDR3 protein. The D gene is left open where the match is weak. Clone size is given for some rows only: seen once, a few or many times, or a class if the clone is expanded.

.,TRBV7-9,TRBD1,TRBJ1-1,TGTGCCAGCAGCCGGGACAGTATGAACACTGAAGCTTTCTTT,CASSRDSMNTEAFF
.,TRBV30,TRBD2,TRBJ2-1,TGTGCCTGGAGTGAAGCGGGAGTCGAGCAGTTCTTC,CAWSEAGVEQFF
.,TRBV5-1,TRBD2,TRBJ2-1,TGCGCCAGCAGCTCCCAGGGCATGACTAGCTCTTCGACCTACAATGAGCAGTTCTTC,CASSSQGMTSSSTYNEQFF
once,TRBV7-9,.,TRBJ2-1,TGTGCCAGCAGCTTCGCCAGGGTCGGGTACAATGAGCAGTTCTTC,CASSFARVGYNEQFF
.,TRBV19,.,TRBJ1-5,TGTGCCAGTAGTTCCCATGGGGGGCCTTATAGCAATCAGCCCCAGCATTTT,CASSSHGGPYSNQPQHF
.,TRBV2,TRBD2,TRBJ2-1,TGTGCCAGCAGCTCCGAAGCGGGGTTCAATGAGCAGTTCTTC,CASSSEAGFNEQFF
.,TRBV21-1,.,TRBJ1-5,TGTGCCAGCAGCGGCGGGGGCAATCAGCCCCAGCATTTT,CASSGGGNQPQHF
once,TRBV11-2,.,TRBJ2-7,TGTGCCAGCAGCTTAGTGGGCCGGGGCTCCTACGAGCAGTACTTC,CASSLVGRGSYEQYF
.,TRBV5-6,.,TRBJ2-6,TGTGCCAGCAGCCGAACAGGGTCTGGGGCCAACGTCCTGACTTTC,CASSRTGSGANVLTF
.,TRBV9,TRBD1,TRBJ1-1,TGTGCCAGCAACCAGACAGGGCCGAACACTGAAGCTTTCTTT,CASNQTGPNTEAFF
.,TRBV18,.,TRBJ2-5,TGTGCCAGCTCACCGATTCCGGGGAACTCCGGGGAGACCCAGTACTTC,CASSPIPGNSGETQYF
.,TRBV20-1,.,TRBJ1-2,TGCAGTGCTAGAGAAGGATATGGCTACACCTTC,CSAREGYGYTF
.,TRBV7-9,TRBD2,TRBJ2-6,TGTGCCAGCAGCGTGGGAGGGGCTGGGGCCAACGTCCTGACTTTC,CASSVGGAGANVLTF
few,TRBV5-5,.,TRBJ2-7,TGTGCCAGCAGCCTAACCGGCGGTAGGGAGCAGTACTTC,CASSLTGGREQYF
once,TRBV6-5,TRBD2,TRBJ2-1,TGTGCCAGCAGTCAGACCGAAAGCGGGAGTCTTCAGCAGTTCTTC,CASSQTESGSLQQFF
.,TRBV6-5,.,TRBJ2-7,TGTGCCAGCAGTTACTCGAAAGGGCAATACGAGCAGTACTTC,CASSYSKGQYEQYF
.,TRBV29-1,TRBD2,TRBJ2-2,TGCAGCGTTGAGCCTAGCGGGACGACCGGGGAGCTGTTTTTT,CSVEPSGTTGELFF
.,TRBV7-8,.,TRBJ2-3,TGTGCCAGCAGCGTCCCCCACGGAGACTCAGATACGCAGTATTTT,CASSVPHGDSDTQYF
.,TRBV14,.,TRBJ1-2,TGTGCCAGCAGCCAAGAGGGCCACTATGGCTACACCTTC,CASSQEGHYGYTF